Listed below are T cell receptor beta chains from one sample, sequenced in a study of technical replicates of blood from a few donors. Measured with immunoSEQ multiplex PCR; TCRdb has only the in-frame clones, and not every one. Among more than 80,000 clones listed, 90% to 96% were seen once. Source material: T cells isolated from PBMCs. These receptors all come from a human donor in good health. Both conserved end residues are part of each CDR3. Fields, in order: J gene, V gene, CDR3 protein.

TRBJ1-5,TRBV7-2,CASSKSHSGDQPQHF
TRBJ2-1,TRBV29-1,CSVRRGGLNNEQFF
TRBJ1-4,TRBV6-5,CASSYSAGQANEKLFF
TRBJ2-3,TRBV4-1,CASSQLLLVRTDTQYF
TRBJ1-3,TRBV9,CASQGQGTNSGNTIYF
TRBJ2-7,TRBV7-2,CASSPGLADYEQYF
TRBJ2-7,TRBV6-5,CASSRGQSEQYF
TRBJ2-7,TRBV5-1,CASSPGTGGLNEQYF
TRBJ2-7,TRBV28,CASSSAGFRDRVSDF
TRBJ2-5,TRBV5-1,CASSFPGLAGSETQYF
TRBJ2-2,TRBV9,CASSPRDSGGTGELFF
TRBJ2-7,TRBV7-9,CASSPGLFYEQYF
TRBJ2-2,TRBV19,CASRWAGGQGTGELFF
TRBJ2-7,TRBV18,CASSPTQGNEQYF
TRBJ2-7,TRBV18,CASSQEGAPYEQYF
TRBJ2-1,TRBV4-1,CASSQDRRSGALAMAYNEQFF
TRBJ1-3,TRBV25-1,CASSDRISGNTIYF
TRBJ2-7,TRBV5-1,CASSQQDRWWEQYF
TRBJ2-1,TRBV5-5,CASSGDRADNEQFF
TRBJ2-3,TRBV7-9,CASSPRDRGLPVPPGTQYF
TRBJ2-3,TRBV5-1,CASSLGISEDTQYF
TRBJ2-3,TRBV27,CASSRLAGDVNTQYF
TRBJ2-1,TRBV5-1,CASSLGLDTSSYNEQFF
TRBJ2-3,TRBV28,CASSLRGEYTQYF
TRBJ2-4,TRBV4-1,CASSQVLAAKNIQYF
TRBJ2-3,TRBV2,CASTPRARGLAGTDTQYF
TRBJ1-1,TRBV6-4,CASRLHPQANTEAFF
TRBJ2-7,TRBV5-1,CASSLESRSYEQYF
TRBJ2-7,TRBV25-1,CASSGPGTAGEQYF
TRBJ2-5,TRBV6-1,CASNLDRAETQYF
TRBJ2-5,TRBV10-3,CAIRGGTGTQETQYF
TRBJ1-4,TRBV9,CASSSGTANEKLFF
TRBJ2-7,TRBV5-1,CASSTLVVGREIYEQYF
TRBJ2-7,TRBV4-1,CASSQVWTDYEQYF
TRBJ2-1,TRBV7-8,CASSHKEQVTYNEQFF
TRBJ1-3,TRBV4-1,CASSQDRGTGDGNTIYF
TRBJ2-1,TRBV11-3,CASSMGLAGGNEQFF
TRBJ2-2,TRBV27,CASSLSTGLAGENTGELFF
TRBJ1-3,TRBV12-5,CASGFPLSFSSGNTIYF
TRBJ1-3,TRBV6-6,CASSYSTGGYGNTIYF
TRBJ1-1,TRBV7-9,CASSLPRGSAEAFF
TRBJ2-1,TRBV7-3,CASSLKQGAGLNEQFF
TRBJ2-1,TRBV5-1,CASHLWGGNNEQFF
TRBJ2-5,TRBV4-1,CASSHSRGTSGRKETQYF
TRBJ1-2,TRBV7-6,CASSSRAENLYGYTF
TRBJ1-2,TRBV2,CASNGGGRSYGYTF
TRBJ2-7,TRBV7-8,CACWVGGGEQYF
TRBJ2-3,TRBV19,CASSTGDRVYTDTQYF
TRBJ1-2,TRBV6-5,CASSYQGLGNYGYTF
TRBJ1-1,TRBV19,CASREYTEAFF
TRBJ2-1,TRBV6-5,CASSQRAVIYNEQFF
TRBJ2-1,TRBV11-1,CASSGLERGFSYNEQFF
TRBJ2-7,TRBV5-8,CASSLGSGTGTYEQYF